The source of this T cell receptor beta chain is a study of PD-1 blockade in classical Hodgkin lymphoma. Every single patient, without exception, relapsed after autologous stem cell transplantation, and brentuximab vedotin exposure varied. Study-level points and caveats: CD4+ but not CD8+ TCR diversity rose significantly by C4D1. What caused the repertoire differences, perhaps disease activity or prior therapy, remains undefined. Complete responders' diversity at baseline resembled that of newly diagnosed patients. Compared with healthy donors, newly diagnosed patients reportedly showed lower baseline TCR diversity.

CDR3 length equals 11 residues. Trimming took off 7 bases at V and 4 bases at J, with 10 bases between the two ends. Germline-derived CDR1 and CDR2 are SQVTM and ANQGSEA. Profiled with immunoSEQ multiplex PCR; TCRdb holds only in-frame clones, not every one. The repertoire holds 15,000 to 20,000 clones, with about 80% as singletons. Concerning this clone: The target antigen is unknown.

The sample in question was peripheral blood mononuclear cells (PBMCs), obtained before the second cycle of nivolumab. The chain employs TRBV29-1 and TRBJ1-1; perhaps TRBD1 as D (6 bases). The source of this sequence is a human donor with classical Hodgkin lymphoma. In DNA form, the CDR3 reads TGCAGCGCCACGGACAGCACTGAAGCTTTCTTT. This codes for CSATDSTEAFF.